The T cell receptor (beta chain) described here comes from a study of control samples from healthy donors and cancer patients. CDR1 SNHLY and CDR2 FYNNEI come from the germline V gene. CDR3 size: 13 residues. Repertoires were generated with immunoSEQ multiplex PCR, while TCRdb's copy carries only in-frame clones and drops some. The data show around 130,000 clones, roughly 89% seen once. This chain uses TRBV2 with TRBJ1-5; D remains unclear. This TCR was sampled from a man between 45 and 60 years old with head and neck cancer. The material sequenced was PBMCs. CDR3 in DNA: TGTGCGTCAAGGTGGGAAGGCAATCAGCCCCAGCATTTT. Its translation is CASRWEGNQPQHF.